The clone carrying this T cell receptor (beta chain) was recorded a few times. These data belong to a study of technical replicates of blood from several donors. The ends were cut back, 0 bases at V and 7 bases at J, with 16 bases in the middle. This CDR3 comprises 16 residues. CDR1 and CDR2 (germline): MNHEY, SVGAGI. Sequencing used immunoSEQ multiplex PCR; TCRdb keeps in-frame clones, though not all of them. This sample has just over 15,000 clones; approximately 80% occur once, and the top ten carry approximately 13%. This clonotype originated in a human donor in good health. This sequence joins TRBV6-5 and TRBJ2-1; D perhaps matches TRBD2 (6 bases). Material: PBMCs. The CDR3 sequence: CASSYSGGLMRNEQFF. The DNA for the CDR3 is TGTGCCAGCAGTTACTCCGGGGGTCTAATGAGGAATGAGCAGTTCTTC.